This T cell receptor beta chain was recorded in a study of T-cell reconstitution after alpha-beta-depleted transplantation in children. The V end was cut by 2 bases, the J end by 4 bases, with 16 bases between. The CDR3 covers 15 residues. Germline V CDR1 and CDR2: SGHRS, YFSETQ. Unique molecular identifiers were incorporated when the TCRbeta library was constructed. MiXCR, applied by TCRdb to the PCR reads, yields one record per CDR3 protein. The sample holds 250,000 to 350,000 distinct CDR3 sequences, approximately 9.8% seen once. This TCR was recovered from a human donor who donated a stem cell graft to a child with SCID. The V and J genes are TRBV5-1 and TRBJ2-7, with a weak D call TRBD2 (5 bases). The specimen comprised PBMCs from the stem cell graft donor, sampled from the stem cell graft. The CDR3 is CASSFNSDSTYEQYF. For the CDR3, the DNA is TGCGCCAGCAGCTTTAATAGCGACTCTACTTACGAGCAGTACTTC.